This TCR beta chain appears in the sequencing data of a study of blood T cell repertoires in COVID-19. CDR1 is WNHNN and CDR2 is SYGVQD in the germline V gene (reference sequence). The CDR3 loop spans 15 amino acids. Trimming removed 3 bases from V and 0 bases from J, with 9 bases in between. This table comes from immunoSEQ multiplex PCR, and its TCRdb copy is limited to in-frame clones, with some not included. The data show 300,000 to 350,000 clones, more than 70% seen once. The clonotype was recovered from a woman aged 25-40 years who had been exposed to COVID-19. Source material: PBMCs or T cells enriched from blood (not recorded which). The J gene is TRBJ1-3, the V gene TRBV10-1; D perhaps matches TRBD1 (6 bases). CDR3 protein: CASSEDRISGNTIYF. CDR3 sequence (DNA): TGCGCCAGCAGTGAAGACAGGATCTCTGGAAACACCATATATTTT.